This is a list of T cell receptor beta chains from one sample in a study of T-cell reconstitution after alpha-beta-depleted transplantation in children. MiXCR, applied by TCRdb to the PCR reads, yields one record per CDR3 protein. This table holds roughly 670,000 distinct CDR3 sequences, approximately 14% found once. Sequenced material: PBMCs, taken before TCRalphabeta/CD19-depleted stem cell transplant. Receptor source: a girl aged 2 to 9 with congenital amegakaryocytic thrombocytopenia, due to receive a stem cell transplant. The CDR3 runs from the conserved cysteine through the conserved F or W. D genes are given only for firm matches. The size entry is marked missing in some rows and otherwise reads once, few, many or a size class.

- TRBD2 TRBJ2-1 TRBV5-1 CASSLEGRALVNEQFF TGCGCCAGCAGCTTGGAAGGGAGGGCCTTAGTAAATGAGCAGTTCTTC
many - TRBJ1-2 TRBV7-6 CASSLGPFGYGYTF TGTGCCAGCAGCTTAGGTCCCTTTGGCTATGGCTACACCTTC
- - TRBJ2-3 TRBV20-1 CSAKKGGGRADTQYF TGCAGTGCGAAAAAAGGGGGGGGACGGGCAGATACGCAGTATTTT
many - TRBJ2-2 TRBV5-1 CASTKNTGELFF TGCGCCAGCACTAAGAACACCGGGGAGCTGTTTTTT
many TRBD1 TRBJ1-1 TRBV29-1 CSASRGTGLDEAFF TGCAGCGCATCCCGCGGGACAGGGCTTGATGAAGCTTTCTTT
many - TRBJ2-7 TRBV20-1 CSARAPSDEQYF TGCAGTGCTAGAGCCCCTAGCGACGAGCAGTACTTC
- - TRBJ2-2 TRBV20-1 CSASPLDRRNTGELFF TGCAGTGCTAGTCCCCTCGACAGGAGAAACACCGGGGAGCTGTTTTTT
many - TRBJ2-3 TRBV12-3/TRBV12-4 CASCPGAADTQYF TGTGCCAGTTGTCCGGGGGCCGCAGATACGCAGTATTTT
many TRBD1 TRBJ2-7 TRBV20-1 CSASPLIRDRHYEQYF TGCAGTGCTAGCCCATTAATACGGGACAGGCATTACGAGCAGTACTTC
- - TRBJ1-5 TRBV10-3 CAISESTVRGSNQPQHF TGTGCCATCAGTGAGTCAACTGTCAGAGGTAGCAATCAGCCCCAGCATTTT
many - TRBJ2-2 TRBV27 CASNIQGAGELFF TGTGCCAGCAACATACAGGGAGCCGGGGAGCTGTTTTTT
few TRBD2 TRBJ2-1 TRBV27 CASSLGGNPGNEQFF TGTGCCAGCAGTTTGGGGGGGAATCCAGGGAATGAGCAGTTCTTC
- TRBD2 TRBJ2-5 TRBV5-4 CASSSQTSGRDGTQYF TGTGCCAGCAGCTCCCAGACTAGCGGGAGGGATGGGACCCAGTACTTC
many TRBD2 TRBJ2-1 TRBV6-5 CASSYMWGGPNEQFF TGTGCCAGCAGTTACATGTGGGGGGGTCCGAATGAGCAGTTCTTC
- TRBD2 TRBJ2-1 TRBV20-1 CSQRLAGDREQFF TGCAGTCAAAGACTAGCGGGAGATCGTGAGCAGTTCTTC
many - TRBJ2-7 TRBV12-3/TRBV12-4 CASSLRDEQYF TGTGCCAGCAGTTTACGGGACGAGCAGTACTTC
many - TRBJ2-5 TRBV9 CASSTYGGQGETQYF TGTGCCAGCAGTACTTATGGGGGGCAGGGAGAGACCCAGTACTTC
- - TRBJ1-2 TRBV5-1 CASSFFLGSAQRESDYGYTF TGCGCCAGCAGCTTTTTCTTAGGATCGGCCCAAAGGGAGTCGGACTATGGCTACACCTTC
few - TRBJ2-5 TRBV7-6 CASSLANGETQYF TGTGCCAGCAGCTTAGCGAATGGAGAGACCCAGTACTTC
many - TRBJ2-1 TRBV5-1 CASSFKGVAYNEQFF TGCGCCAGCAGCTTTAAGGGGGTGGCCTACAATGAGCAGTTCTTC
- TRBD1 TRBJ2-5 TRBV6-1 CATRQGNEETQYF TGTGCCACCCGACAGGGAAATGAAGAGACCCAGTACTTC
many TRBD1 TRBJ2-7 TRBV20-1 CSASQGLSYEQYF TGCAGTGCATCACAGGGGCTATCCTACGAGCAGTACTTC
many - TRBJ1-1 TRBV11-2 CASSFLDNEAFF TGTGCCAGCAGCTTTCTGGACAATGAAGCTTTCTTT
many - TRBJ2-3 TRBV7-2 CASSLFHSTDTQYF TGTGCCAGCAGCTTATTTCACTCCACAGATACGCAGTATTTT
few TRBD1 TRBJ1-1 TRBV3-1 CASSHGQGTAFF TGTGCCAGCAGCCACGGACAGGGGACGGCTTTCTTT
many - TRBJ2-3 TRBV3-1 CASSRDVGTDTQYF TGTGCCAGCAGCCGGGACGTAGGGACAGATACGCAGTATTTT
many - TRBJ2-7 TRBV20-1 CSARGEGTLYF TGCAGCGCTAGGGGAGAGGGAACTCTGTACTTC
- - TRBJ2-7 TRBV20-1 CSAMDGPFEQYF TGCAGTGCCATGGACGGGCCCTTCGAGCAGTACTTC
many - TRBJ1-4 TRBV28 CASNQGNEKLFF TGTGCCAGCAACCAGGGGAATGAAAAACTGTTTTTT
few - TRBJ2-2 TRBV7-6 CASSFDRGTSTGELFF TGTGCCAGCAGCTTTGACAGGGGGACTAGCACCGGGGAGCTGTTTTTT
- - TRBJ1-2 TRBV28 CASRITGIGYGYTF TGTGCCAGCAGAATCACAGGTATCGGCTATGGCTACACCTTC
few - TRBJ2-3 TRBV15 CATSNPDTQYF TGTGCCACCAGCAACCCCGATACGCAGTATTTT
many - TRBJ2-7 TRBV20-1 CSARVVDEQYF TGCAGTGCTAGAGTAGTCGACGAGCAGTACTTC
many - TRBJ2-7 TRBV5-1 CASSLLSGPYEQYF TGCGCCAGCAGCTTGCTGTCAGGCCCATACGAGCAGTACTTC
many - TRBJ1-5 TRBV20-1 CSARDGGHQPQHF TGCAGTGCTAGAGATGGAGGGCATCAGCCCCAGCATTTT
- - TRBJ2-1 TRBV9 CASSPLNYNEQFF TGTGCCAGCAGCCCTCTAAACTACAATGAGCAGTTCTTC
many - TRBJ1-1 TRBV5-1 CASSFAPAGDGSEAFF TGCGCCAGCAGCTTTGCTCCGGCGGGGGACGGCTCTGAAGCTTTCTTT
few - TRBJ1-2 TRBV21-1 CASSPSRAGQGLYGYTF TGTGCCAGCAGTCCCTCCAGGGCAGGCCAGGGCCTCTATGGCTACACCTTC
few TRBD2 TRBJ2-2 TRBV6-1 CASRRLAYNTGELFF TGTGCCAGCAGAAGACTAGCGTATAACACCGGGGAGCTGTTTTTT